This is a list of T cell receptor beta chains from one sample in a study of CD8+ T cells in alopecia areata. Clones were read by immunoSEQ multiplex PCR, and TCRdb kept only the in-frame ones, dropping some. Of about 98,000 clones in the sample, under 45% were seen once. The sample comprised CD4+ T cells sorted from blood. The receptor set was obtained from a human donor with alopecia areata. CDR3s include the opening cysteine and the closing phenylalanine or tryptophan. The D gene is left open where the match is weak. Only some rows state a clone size, as once, few, many or a class for expanded clones.

>TRBJ1-2|-|-|TRBV30
TGTGCCTGGAGGGGGACCCCACGGGGTGGCTACACCTTC
CAWRGTPRGGYTF
>TRBJ2-3|-|-|TRBV5-1
TGCGCCAGCCCCATAGGCACAGATACGCAGTATTTT
CASPIGTDTQYF
>TRBJ1-2|-|few|TRBV29-1
TGCAGCGTCGATACAGGACACTATGGCTACACCTTC
CSVDTGHYGYTF
>TRBJ1-1|-|-|TRBV29-1
TGCAGCGTTGAAGGCAGGGGTAGGACTGAAGCTTTCTTT
CSVEGRGRTEAFF
>TRBJ2-1|TRBD2|-|TRBV27
TGTGCCAGCAGCAAGACGCGGGAGCGGGATGAGCAGTTCTTC
CASSKTRERDEQFF
>TRBJ2-3|-|few|TRBV29-1
TGCAGCGTTGAGGACGGAGATACGCAGTATTTT
CSVEDGDTQYF
>TRBJ2-6|-|-|TRBV14
TGTGCCAGCAGCCAAGAAGAAATGTCCGGGGCCAACGTCCTGACTTTC
CASSQEEMSGANVLTF
>TRBJ2-7|TRBD1|few|TRBV29-1
TGCAGCGTCGGCCAAACTACAGGGGACGAGCAGTACTTC
CSVGQTTGDEQYF
>TRBJ2-2|-|-|TRBV7-3
TGTGCCAGCAGCTTACCGGGAGGGGAGCTGTTTTTT
CASSLPGGELFF
>TRBJ2-1|TRBD1|-|TRBV30
TGTGCCTCAACAGTTACCAACAGGGGCGAATACAATGAGCAGTTCTTC
CASTVTNRGEYNEQFF
>TRBJ2-3|-|-|TRBV18
TGTGCCAGCTCACCGGCCGCTAGCACAGATACGCAGTATTTT
CASSPAASTDTQYF
>TRBJ1-2|-|-|TRBV30
TGTGCCTGGAATCGGCCAGCTAACTATGGCTACACCTTC
CAWNRPANYGYTF
>TRBJ2-7|-|-|TRBV27
TGTGCCAGCAGTCGTAGCGGTACCTCCTACGAGCAGTACTTC
CASSRSGTSYEQYF
>TRBJ2-2|-|-|TRBV7-2
TGTGCCAGCAGCTTAGGGACGCCGAACACCGGGGAGCTGTTTTTT
CASSLGTPNTGELFF
>TRBJ1-1|-|-|TRBV5-1
TGCGCCAGCAGCTTACGCCAGCCGGACACTGAAGCTTTCTTT
CASSLRQPDTEAFF
>TRBJ2-1|-|-|TRBV4-3
TGCGCCAGCAGCCCGCCGGGGGATCGGGCCTCGAACAATGAGCAGTTCTTC
CASSPPGDRASNNEQFF
>TRBJ2-7|-|few|TRBV27
TGTGCCAGCAGTAACCTCCCCGTGCGACCAGAGCAGTACTTC
CASSNLPVRPEQYF
>TRBJ2-3|TRBD2|-|TRBV27
TGTGCCAGCAGTTCCCCTAGCGGTTCCACAGATACGCAGTATTTT
CASSSPSGSTDTQYF
>TRBJ1-1|-|few|TRBV29-1
TGCAGCGTTGAGTTACAAGAAGCTTTCTTT
CSVELQEAFF
>TRBJ2-2|-|medium-sized|TRBV29-1
TGCAGCGTTGACGGTCCCGGGGAGCTGTTTTTT
CSVDGPGELFF
>TRBJ1-1|-|-|TRBV29-1
TGCAGCGTCGGGGGACAAATGATCACTGAAGCTTTCTTT
CSVGGQMITEAFF
>TRBJ1-1|-|few|TRBV28
TGTGCCACCACAGGGAACACTGAAGCTTTCTTT
CATTGNTEAFF
>TRBJ2-3|-|few|TRBV18
TGTGCCAGCTCCCCTGACAGGCTAAGCACAGATACGCAGTATTTT
CASSPDRLSTDTQYF
>TRBJ1-1|-|-|TRBV11-2
TGTGCCAGCAGCTTAGCCAACACTGAAGCTTTCTTT
CASSLANTEAFF
>TRBJ1-1|TRBD1|-|TRBV27
TGTGCCAGCAGCAACAGGGGACGCGGCACTGAAGCTTTCTTT
CASSNRGRGTEAFF
>TRBJ2-5|-|-|TRBV9
TGTGCCAGCAGCGTAGCACAGGGTAACGGGGAGACCCAGTACTTC
CASSVAQGNGETQYF
>TRBJ1-4|-|-|TRBV30
TGTGCCTGGACTCATAACGAGGGCAAGCGGGAAAAACTGTTTTTT
CAWTHNEGKREKLFF
>TRBJ2-5|TRBD1|-|TRBV29-1
TGCAGCGGCTGGGCAGGGGGCGGAGAGACCCAGTACTTC
CSGWAGGGETQYF
>TRBJ2-4|TRBD2|few|TRBV4-3
TGCGCCAGCAGCCAAAGAGCGGGGGATGTTCAGTACTTC
CASSQRAGDVQYF
>TRBJ2-1|-|-|TRBV28
TGTGCCAGCAGTTTTTTGCGGGTACCTAATGAGCAGTTCTTC
CASSFLRVPNEQFF
>TRBJ2-5|-|-|TRBV28
TGTGCCAGCAGTTCTTCCGGGACGTCCCAAGAGACCCAGTACTTC
CASSSSGTSQETQYF
>TRBJ2-2|-|-|TRBV30
TGTGCCTGGAGTGTGCGGGTTAACACCGGGGAGCTGTTTTTT
CAWSVRVNTGELFF
>TRBJ2-5|TRBD2|-|TRBV4-2
TGTGCCAGCAGCCAAGGGACTAGCGGGCAAGAGACCCAGTACTTC
CASSQGTSGQETQYF
>TRBJ2-7|-|few|TRBV29-1
TGCAGCGTCGAGAGGACAGCAGGAAACGAGCAGTACTTC
CSVERTAGNEQYF
>TRBJ1-1|TRBD1|-|TRBV2
TGTGCCAGCAGGATACAGGGGAGCACTGAAGCTTTCTTT
CASRIQGSTEAFF
>TRBJ2-1|-|few|TRBV29-1
TGCAGCGTTGTGTCCGCAGGGGATGAGCAGTTCTTC
CSVVSAGDEQFF
>TRBJ2-2|-|-|TRBV2
TGTGCCAGCAGATTGAGAGACACCGGGGAGCTGTTTTTT
CASRLRDTGELFF
>TRBJ2-1|-|few|TRBV2
TGTGCCAGCACGACGGGCAGAAATAACAATGAGCAGTTCTTC
CASTTGRNNNEQFF
>TRBJ2-2|-|-|TRBV29-1
TGCAGCGTTGATGTACAGGGTACCGGGGAGCTGTTTTTT
CSVDVQGTGELFF
>TRBJ2-1|TRBD2|few|TRBV2
TGTGCCAGCAGTGAGGAGTCTAGCGGGTGGAATGAGCAGTTCTTC
CASSEESSGWNEQFF
>TRBJ2-5|TRBD1|-|TRBV28
TGTGCCAGCAGTTTATCCGGGACAGGGATGTACCAAGAGACCCAGTACTTC
CASSLSGTGMYQETQYF
>TRBJ2-3|-|-|TRBV30
TGTGCCTGGAGTGTACCCATTGATACGCAGTATTTT
CAWSVPIDTQYF
>TRBJ1-5|-|-|TRBV7-2
TGTGCCAGCAGCTTAGGTTTAGACAATCAGCCCCAGCATTTT
CASSLGLDNQPQHF